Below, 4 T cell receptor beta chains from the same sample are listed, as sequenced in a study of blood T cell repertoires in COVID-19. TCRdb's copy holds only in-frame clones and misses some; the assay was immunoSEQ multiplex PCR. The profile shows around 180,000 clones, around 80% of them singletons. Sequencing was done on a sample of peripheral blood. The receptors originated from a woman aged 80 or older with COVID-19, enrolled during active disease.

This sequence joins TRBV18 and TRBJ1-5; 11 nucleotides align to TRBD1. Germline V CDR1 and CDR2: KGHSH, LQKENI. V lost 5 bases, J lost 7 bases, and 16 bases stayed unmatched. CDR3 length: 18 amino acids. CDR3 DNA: TGTGCCAGCTCATCGTTCCGGGACAGGGGGAGTCGGGGGCAGCCCCAGCATTTT. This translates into CASSSFRDRGSRGQPQHF. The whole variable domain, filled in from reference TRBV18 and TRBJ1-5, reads NAGVMQNPRHLVRRRGQEARLRCSPMKGHSHVYWYRQLPEEGLKFMVYLQKENIIDESGMPKERFSAEFPKEGPSILRIQQVVRGDSAAYFCASSSFRDRGSRGQPQHFGDGTRLSIL.

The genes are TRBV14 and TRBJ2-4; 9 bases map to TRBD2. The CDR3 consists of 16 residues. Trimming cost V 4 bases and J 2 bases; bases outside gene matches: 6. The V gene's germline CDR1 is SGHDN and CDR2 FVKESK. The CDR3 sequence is CASSPFAGGSKNIQYF. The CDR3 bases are TGTGCCAGCAGCCCATTTGCGGGAGGGTCCAAAAACATTCAGTACTTC.

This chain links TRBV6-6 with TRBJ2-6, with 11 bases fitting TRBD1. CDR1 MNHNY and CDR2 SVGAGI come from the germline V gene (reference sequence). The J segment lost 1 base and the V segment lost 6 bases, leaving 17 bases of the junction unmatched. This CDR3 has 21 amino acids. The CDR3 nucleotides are TGTGCCAGCAGCAGGGGACAGGGGGTCCGCATGTTTTTGTCTGGGGCCAACGTCCTGACTTTC. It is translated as CASSRGQGVRMFLSGANVLTF.

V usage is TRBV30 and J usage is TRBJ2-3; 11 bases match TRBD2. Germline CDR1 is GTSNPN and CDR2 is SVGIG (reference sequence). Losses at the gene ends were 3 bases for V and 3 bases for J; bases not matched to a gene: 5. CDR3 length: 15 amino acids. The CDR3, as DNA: TGTGCCTGGAGCCTAGCGGGGGGTGCGACAGATACGCAGTATTTT. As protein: CAWSLAGGATDTQYF.